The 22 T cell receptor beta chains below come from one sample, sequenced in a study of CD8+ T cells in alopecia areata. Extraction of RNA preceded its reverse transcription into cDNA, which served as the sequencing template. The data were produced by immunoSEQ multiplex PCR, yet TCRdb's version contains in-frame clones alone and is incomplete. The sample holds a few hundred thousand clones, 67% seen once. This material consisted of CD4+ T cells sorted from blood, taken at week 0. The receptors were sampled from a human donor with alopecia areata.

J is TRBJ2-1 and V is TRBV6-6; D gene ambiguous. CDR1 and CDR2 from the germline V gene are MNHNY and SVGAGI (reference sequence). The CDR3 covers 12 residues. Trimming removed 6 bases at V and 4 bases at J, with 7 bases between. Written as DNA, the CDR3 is TGTGCCAGCAGCCGAACGTACAATGAGCAGTTCTTC. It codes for CASSRTYNEQFF.

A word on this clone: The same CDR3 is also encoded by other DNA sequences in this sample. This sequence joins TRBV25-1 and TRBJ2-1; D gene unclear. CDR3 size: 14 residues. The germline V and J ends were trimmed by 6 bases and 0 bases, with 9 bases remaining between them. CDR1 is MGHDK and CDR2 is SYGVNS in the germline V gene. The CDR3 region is CASRGGSSYNEQFF. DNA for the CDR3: TGTGCCAGCAGGGGCGGAAGCTCCTACAATGAGCAGTTCTTC.

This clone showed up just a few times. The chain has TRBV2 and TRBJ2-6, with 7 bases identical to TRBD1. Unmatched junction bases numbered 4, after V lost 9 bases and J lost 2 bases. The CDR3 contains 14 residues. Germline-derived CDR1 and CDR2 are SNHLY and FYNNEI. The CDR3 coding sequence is TGTGCCAGTGACAGGGCTCCTGGGGCCAACGTCCTGACTTTC. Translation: CASDRAPGANVLTF.

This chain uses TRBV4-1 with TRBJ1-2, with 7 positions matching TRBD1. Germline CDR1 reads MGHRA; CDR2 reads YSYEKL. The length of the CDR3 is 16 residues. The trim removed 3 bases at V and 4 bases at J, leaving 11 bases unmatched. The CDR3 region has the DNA TGCGCCAGCAGCCAGGTCAGGGACAGCCTCTCCTATGGCTACACCTTC. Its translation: CASSQVRDSLSYGYTF.

The CDR3 nucleotides read TGTGCCATCAGTGAGTCGATCGGGGGCGGCTACACCTTC. It translates to CAISESIGGGYTF. This chain links TRBV10-3 with TRBJ1-2; possible D gene TRBD1, 6 bases. V shed 0 bases and J shed 8 bases, with 10 bases lying between them. Per germline, CDR1 ENHRY and CDR2 SYGVKD. The CDR3 has 13 amino acids.

The CDR3 is CASSLVWGSRPRQRDTQYF. In nucleotides, the CDR3 is TGTGCCAGCAGCTTAGTATGGGGTAGCCGGCCCCGACAAAGAGATACGCAGTATTTT. The chain recombines TRBV7-8 with TRBJ2-3, with no clear D. The CDR3 has 19 amino acids. Germline V gives CDR1 SGHVS, CDR2 FQNEAQ. V was cut by 1 base and J by 5 bases, with 25 bases left in between.

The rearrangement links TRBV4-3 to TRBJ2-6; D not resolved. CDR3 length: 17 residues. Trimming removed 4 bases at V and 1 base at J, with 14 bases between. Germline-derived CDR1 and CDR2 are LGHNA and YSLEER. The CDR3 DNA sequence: TGCGCCAGCAGCCCGAGTCTGGCCGCGTCTGGGGCCAACGTCCTGACTTTC. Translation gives CASSPSLAASGANVLTF.

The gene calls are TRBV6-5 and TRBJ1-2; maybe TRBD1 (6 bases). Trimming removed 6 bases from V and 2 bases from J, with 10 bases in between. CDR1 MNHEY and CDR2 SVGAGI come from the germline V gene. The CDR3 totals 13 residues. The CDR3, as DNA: TGTGCCAGCAGGCGGGACACCAACTATGGCTACACCTTC. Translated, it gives CASRRDTNYGYTF.

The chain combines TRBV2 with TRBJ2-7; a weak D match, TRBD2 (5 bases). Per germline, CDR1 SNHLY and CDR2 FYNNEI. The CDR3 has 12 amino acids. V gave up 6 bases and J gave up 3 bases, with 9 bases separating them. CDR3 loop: CASSATSYEQYF. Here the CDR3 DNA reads TGTGCCAGCAGCGCCACTAGCTACGAGCAGTACTTC.

CDR3: CASSPTGGSNIQYF. Written as DNA, the CDR3 is TGTGCCAGCAGCCCAACCGGCGGTTCAAACATTCAGTACTTC. The chain links TRBV14 to TRBJ2-4; D ambiguous. The CDR3 has 14 amino acids. The V and J ends lost 4 bases and 6 bases respectively, with 13 bases between them. Germline CDR1 SGHDN, CDR2 FVKESK.

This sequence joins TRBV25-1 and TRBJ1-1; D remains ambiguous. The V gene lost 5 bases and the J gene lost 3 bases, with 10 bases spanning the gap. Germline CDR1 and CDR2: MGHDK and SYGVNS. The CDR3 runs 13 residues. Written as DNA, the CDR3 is TGTGCCAGCAGTATGGGTTTGGACACTGAAGCTTTCTTT. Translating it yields CASSMGLDTEAFF.

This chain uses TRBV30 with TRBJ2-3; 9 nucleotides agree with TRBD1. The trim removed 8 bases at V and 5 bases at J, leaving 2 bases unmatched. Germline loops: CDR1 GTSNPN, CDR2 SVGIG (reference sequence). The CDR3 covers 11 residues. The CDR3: CAGQGIDTQYF. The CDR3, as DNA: TGTGCCGGACAGGGGATAGATACGCAGTATTTT.

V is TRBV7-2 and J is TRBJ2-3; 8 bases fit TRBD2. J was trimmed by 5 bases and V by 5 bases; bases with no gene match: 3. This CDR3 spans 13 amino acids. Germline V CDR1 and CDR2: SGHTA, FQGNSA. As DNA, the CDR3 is TGTGCCAGCAGCCCCGCGGGAGGAGATACGCAGTATTTT. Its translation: CASSPAGGDTQYF. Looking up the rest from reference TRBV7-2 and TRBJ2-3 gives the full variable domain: GAGVSQSPSNKVTEKGKDVELRCDPISGHTALYWYRQSLGQGLEFLIYFQGNSAPDKSGLPSDRFSAERTGGSVSTLTIQRTQQEDSAVYLCASSPAGGDTQYFGPGTRLTVL.

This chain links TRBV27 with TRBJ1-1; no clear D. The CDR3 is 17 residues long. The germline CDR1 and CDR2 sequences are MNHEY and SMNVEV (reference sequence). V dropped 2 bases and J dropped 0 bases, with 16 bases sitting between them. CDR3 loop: CASSLTPPTGLNTEAFF. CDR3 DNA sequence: TGTGCCAGCAGTTTAACCCCCCCCACTGGGCTGAACACTGAAGCTTTCTTT.

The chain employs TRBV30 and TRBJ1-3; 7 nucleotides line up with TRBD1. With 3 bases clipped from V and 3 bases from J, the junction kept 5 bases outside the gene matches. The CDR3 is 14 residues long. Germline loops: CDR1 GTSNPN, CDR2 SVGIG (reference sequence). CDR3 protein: CAWRGGGFGNTIYF. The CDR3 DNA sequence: TGTGCCTGGAGAGGAGGGGGCTTTGGAAACACCATATATTTT.

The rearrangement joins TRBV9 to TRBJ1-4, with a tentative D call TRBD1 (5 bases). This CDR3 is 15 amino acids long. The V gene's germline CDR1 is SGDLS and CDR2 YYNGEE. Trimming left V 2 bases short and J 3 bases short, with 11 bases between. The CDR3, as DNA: TGTGCCAGCAGCGTTCAGGGATATCCTAATGAAAAACTGTTTTTT. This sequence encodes CASSVQGYPNEKLFF. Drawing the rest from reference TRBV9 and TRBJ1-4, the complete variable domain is DSGVTQTPKHLITATGQRVTLRCSPRSGDLSVYWYQQSLDQGLQFLIQYYNGEERAKGNILERFSAQQFPDLHSELNLSSLELGDSALYFCASSVQGYPNEKLFFGSGTQLSVL.

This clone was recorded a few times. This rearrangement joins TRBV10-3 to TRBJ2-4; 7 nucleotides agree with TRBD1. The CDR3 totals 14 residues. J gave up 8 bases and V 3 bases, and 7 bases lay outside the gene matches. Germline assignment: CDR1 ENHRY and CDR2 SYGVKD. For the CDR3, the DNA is TGTGCCATCAGTGATCCCGGACAGGCGGACATTCAGTACTTC. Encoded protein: CAISDPGQADIQYF.

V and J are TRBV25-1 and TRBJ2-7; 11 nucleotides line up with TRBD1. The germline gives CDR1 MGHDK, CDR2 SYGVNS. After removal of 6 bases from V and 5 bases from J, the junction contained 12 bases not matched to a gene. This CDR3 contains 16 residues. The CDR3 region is CASRGQGGTSVNEQYF. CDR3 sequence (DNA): TGTGCCAGCAGGGGACAGGGGGGGACTAGTGTCAACGAGCAGTACTTC.

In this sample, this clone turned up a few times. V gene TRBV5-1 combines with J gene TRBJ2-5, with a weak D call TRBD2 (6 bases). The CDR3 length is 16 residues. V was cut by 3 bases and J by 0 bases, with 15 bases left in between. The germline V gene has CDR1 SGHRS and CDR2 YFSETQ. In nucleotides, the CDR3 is TGCGCCAGCAGCTCCGGGGGAAATAAGTACCAAGAGACCCAGTACTTC. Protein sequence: CASSSGGNKYQETQYF.

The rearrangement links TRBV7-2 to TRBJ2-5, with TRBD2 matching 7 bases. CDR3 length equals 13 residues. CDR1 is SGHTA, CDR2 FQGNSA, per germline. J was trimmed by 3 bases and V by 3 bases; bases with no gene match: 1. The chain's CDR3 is CASSFGGEETQYF. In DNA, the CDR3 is TGTGCCAGCAGCTTTGGGGGGGAAGAGACCCAGTACTTC.

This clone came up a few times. CDR3 residues: CASSYRGDNQPQHF. As DNA, the CDR3 is TGTGCCAGCAGTTACCGAGGGGACAATCAGCCCCAGCATTTT. This chain joins TRBV6-5 and TRBJ1-5, with a tentative D call TRBD1 (5 bases). CDR3 length equals 14 residues. Germline CDR1 is MNHEY and CDR2 is SVGAGI. The V gene lost 2 bases and the J gene lost 3 bases, with 8 bases spanning the gap.

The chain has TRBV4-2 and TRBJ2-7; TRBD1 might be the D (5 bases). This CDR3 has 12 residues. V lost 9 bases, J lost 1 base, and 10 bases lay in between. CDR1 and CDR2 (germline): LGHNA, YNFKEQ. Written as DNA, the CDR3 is TGTGCCAGTAAAGGGGAATCCTACGAGCAGTACTTC. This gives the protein CASKGESYEQYF.